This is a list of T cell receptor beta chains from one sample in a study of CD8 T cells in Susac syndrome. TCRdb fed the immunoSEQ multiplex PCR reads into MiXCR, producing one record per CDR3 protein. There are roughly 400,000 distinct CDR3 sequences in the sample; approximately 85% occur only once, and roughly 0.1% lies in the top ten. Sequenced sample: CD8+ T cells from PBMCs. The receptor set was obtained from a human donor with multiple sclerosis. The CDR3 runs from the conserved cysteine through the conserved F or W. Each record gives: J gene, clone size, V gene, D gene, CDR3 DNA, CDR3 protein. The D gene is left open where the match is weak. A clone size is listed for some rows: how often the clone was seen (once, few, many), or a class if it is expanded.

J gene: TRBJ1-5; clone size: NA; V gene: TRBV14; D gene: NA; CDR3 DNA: TGTGCCAGCAGCCAAGATGGGAGGGTTGCCAATCAGCCCCAGCATTTT; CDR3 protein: CASSQDGRVANQPQHF
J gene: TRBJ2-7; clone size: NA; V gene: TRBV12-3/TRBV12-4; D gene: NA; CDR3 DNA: TGTGCCAGCAGAGTACAGCACTACGAGCAGTACTTC; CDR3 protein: CASRVQHYEQYF
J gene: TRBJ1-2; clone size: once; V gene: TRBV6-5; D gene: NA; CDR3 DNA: TGTGCCAGCAGTTACAGTCCAGACTTAAACTATGGCTACACCTTC; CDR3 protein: CASSYSPDLNYGYTF
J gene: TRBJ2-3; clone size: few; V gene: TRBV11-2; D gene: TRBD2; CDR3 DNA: TGTGCCAGCAGCTTAGGGAGCGGGGCGGGAGATACGCAGTATTTT; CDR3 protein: CASSLGSGAGDTQYF
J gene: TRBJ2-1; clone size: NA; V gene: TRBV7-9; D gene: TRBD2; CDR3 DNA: TGTGCCAGCAGCCCCAGACTAGCGGAGTGGTCGCAGTTCTTC; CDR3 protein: CASSPRLAEWSQFF
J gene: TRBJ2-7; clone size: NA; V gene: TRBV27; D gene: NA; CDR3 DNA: TGTGCCAGCAGTTTCCTCGCCCGGGACGCCGGGAACTACGAGCAGTACTTC; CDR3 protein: CASSFLARDAGNYEQYF
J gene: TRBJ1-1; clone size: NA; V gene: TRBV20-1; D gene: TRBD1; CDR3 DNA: TGCAGTGCTAGAGAAGGGGGCGGGGCCACTGAAGCTTTCTTT; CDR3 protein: CSAREGGGATEAFF
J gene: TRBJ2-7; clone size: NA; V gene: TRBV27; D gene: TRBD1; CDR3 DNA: TGTGCCAGCAGCACAGACGGGACAGGAGACTTTTACGAGCAGTACTTC; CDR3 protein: CASSTDGTGDFYEQYF
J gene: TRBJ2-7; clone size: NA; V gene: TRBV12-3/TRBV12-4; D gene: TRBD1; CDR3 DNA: TGTGCCAGCAGTCCCAGGGGGATTAACGAGCAGTACTTC; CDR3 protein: CASSPRGINEQYF
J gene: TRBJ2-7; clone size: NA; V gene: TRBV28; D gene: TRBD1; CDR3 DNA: TGTGCCAGCAGTGGCTCTAGACAGGGTCACCCCTTAAAGCAGTACTTC; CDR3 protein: CASSGSRQGHPLKQYF
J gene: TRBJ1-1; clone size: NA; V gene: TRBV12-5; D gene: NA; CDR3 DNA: TGTGCTAGTGGTTTGATTCCTTTCGGGGACACTGAAGCTTTCTTT; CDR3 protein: CASGLIPFGDTEAFF
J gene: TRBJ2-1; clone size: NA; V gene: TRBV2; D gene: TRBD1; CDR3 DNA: TGTGCCAGCAGTGAAGCACCCTGGGACAGAAAGAACTCCTACAATGAGCAGTTCTTC; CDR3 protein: CASSEAPWDRKNSYNEQFF
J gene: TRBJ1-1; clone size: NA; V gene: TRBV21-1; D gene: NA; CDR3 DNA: TGTGCCAGCAGCAAAGTTTTGAGGCAACCATCAGCAGGGGCTTTCTTT; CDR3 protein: CASSKVLRQPSAGAFF
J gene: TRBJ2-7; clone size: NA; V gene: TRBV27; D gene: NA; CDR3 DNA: TGTGCCAGCAGTTTATCGACCTGGACAGACGAGCAGTACTTC; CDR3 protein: CASSLSTWTDEQYF
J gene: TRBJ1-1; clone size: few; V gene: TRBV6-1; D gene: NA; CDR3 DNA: TGTGCCAGCAGGTCGGAGGGGAACACTGAAGCTTTCTTT; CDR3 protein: CASRSEGNTEAFF
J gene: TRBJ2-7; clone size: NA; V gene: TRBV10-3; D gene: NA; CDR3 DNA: TGTGCCATCAGTGAGTCTGCGGTTACCTACGAGCAGTACTTC; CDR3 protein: CAISESAVTYEQYF
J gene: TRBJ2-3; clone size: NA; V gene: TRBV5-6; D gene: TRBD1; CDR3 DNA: TGTGCCAGCAGCTTGGTTTGGGGACAGAAGACAGATACGCAGTATTTT; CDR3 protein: CASSLVWGQKTDTQYF
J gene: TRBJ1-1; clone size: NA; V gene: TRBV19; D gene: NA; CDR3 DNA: TGTGCCAGTAGTCAGAATGCAGGGTTGGACCGTACTGAAGCTTTCTTT; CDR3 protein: CASSQNAGLDRTEAFF
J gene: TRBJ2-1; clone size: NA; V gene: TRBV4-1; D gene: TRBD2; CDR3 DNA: TGCGCCAGCAGCCAAGTGGGACTAGCGGTTGAGCAGTTCTTC; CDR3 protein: CASSQVGLAVEQFF
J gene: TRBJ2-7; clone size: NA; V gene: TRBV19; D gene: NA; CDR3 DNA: TGTGCCAGTAGTCAGGACGGAGGGTGGGGCGAGCAGTACTTC; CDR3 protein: CASSQDGGWGEQYF
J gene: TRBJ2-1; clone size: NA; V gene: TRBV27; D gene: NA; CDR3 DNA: TGTGCCAGCAGTTTCTACGGGAGTTACAATGAGCAGTTCTTC; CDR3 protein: CASSFYGSYNEQFF
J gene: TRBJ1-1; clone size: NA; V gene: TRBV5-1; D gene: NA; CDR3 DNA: TGCGCCAGCAGCCTAGTCGAGGGGAAGAACACTGAAGCTTTCTTT; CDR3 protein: CASSLVEGKNTEAFF